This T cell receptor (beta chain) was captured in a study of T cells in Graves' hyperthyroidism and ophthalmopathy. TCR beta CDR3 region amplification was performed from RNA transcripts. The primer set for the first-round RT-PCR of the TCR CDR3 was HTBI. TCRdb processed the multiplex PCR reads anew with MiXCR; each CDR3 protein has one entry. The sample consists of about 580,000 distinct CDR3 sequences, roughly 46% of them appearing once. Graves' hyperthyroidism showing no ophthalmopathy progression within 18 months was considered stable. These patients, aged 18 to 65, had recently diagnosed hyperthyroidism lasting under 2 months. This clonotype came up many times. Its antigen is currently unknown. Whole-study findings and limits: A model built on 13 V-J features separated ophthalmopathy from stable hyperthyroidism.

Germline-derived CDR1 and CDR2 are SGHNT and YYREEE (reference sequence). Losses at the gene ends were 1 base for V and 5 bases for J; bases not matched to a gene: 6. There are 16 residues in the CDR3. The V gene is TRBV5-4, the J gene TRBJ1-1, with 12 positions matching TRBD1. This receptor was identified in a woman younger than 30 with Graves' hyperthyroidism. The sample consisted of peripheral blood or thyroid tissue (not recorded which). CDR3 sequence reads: CASSLKGTGGLTEAFF. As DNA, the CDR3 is TGTGCCAGCAGCTTGAAAGGGACAGGGGGCTTAACTGAAGCTTTCTTT. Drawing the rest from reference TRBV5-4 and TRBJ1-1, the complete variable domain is ETGVTQSPTHLIKTRGQQVTLRCSSQSGHNTVSWYQQALGQGPQFIFQYYREEENGRGNFPPRFSGLQFPNYSSELNVNALELDDSALYLCASSLKGTGGLTEAFFGQGTRLTVV.